These 24 T cell receptor beta chains were all obtained from the same sample, sequenced in a study of patients and donors after allogeneic stem cell transplantation. TCRdb re-called the RT-PCR reads through MiXCR, storing one row per CDR3 protein. Among roughly 960,000 distinct CDR3 sequences, roughly 18% were seen once, and the ten largest hold 6%. Sequenced input: blood, either unsorted or a sorted T cell fraction (not recorded which). Source of these receptors: a human donor who was either an allogeneic HSCT recipient or a stem cell or donor lymphocyte infusion donor (not recorded which). It is not recorded whose cells these are; they may come from a transplant donor.

This clonotype has a handful of counts. CDR3 in DNA: TGCAGTGCTAGAGTAGGCGGTGGGGCTTTCTTT. Its protein is CSARVGGGAFF. The rearrangement links TRBV20-1 to TRBJ1-1; D ambiguous. The CDR3 totals 11 residues. V lost 1 base to trimming and J lost 11 bases, with 11 bases between them. The V gene's germline CDR1 is DFQATT and CDR2 SNEGSKA (reference sequence).

This clonotype was observed many times. The genes are TRBV5-1 and TRBJ1-5; no clear D. The CDR3 sequence is 15 residues long. Between the trimmed V and J ends, which lost 4 bases and 0 bases, there was a span of 11 bases. The germline gives CDR1 SGHRS, CDR2 YFSETQ. The CDR3 region is CASSHRNYSNQPQHF. The CDR3 DNA follows: TGCGCCAGCAGCCATCGGAATTATAGCAATCAGCCCCAGCATTTT. The full variable domain, its missing parts supplied by reference TRBV5-1 and TRBJ1-5, is KAGVTQTPRYLIKTRGQQVTLSCSPISGHRSVSWYQQTPGQGLQFLFEYFSETQRNKGNFPGRFSGRQFSNSRSEMNVSTLELGDSALYLCASSHRNYSNQPQHFGDGTRLSIL.

This clonotype was counted ten times or more. The J gene is TRBJ2-7, the V gene TRBV20-1, with 10 bases that match TRBD2. Per germline, CDR1 DFQATT and CDR2 SNEGSKA (reference sequence). The CDR3 covers 14 residues. J gave up 3 bases and V 2 bases, and 4 bases lay outside the gene matches. The DNA of the CDR3 is TGCAGTGCTAGAACTAGCGGGACAGACTACGAGCAGTACTTC. Protein product: CSARTSGTDYEQYF.

The genes are TRBV24-1 and TRBJ2-3, with D hard to call. The germline gives CDR1 KGHDR, CDR2 SFDVKD. Deletions cut 4 bases from V and 3 bases from J, with 13 bases between. This CDR3 spans 15 amino acids. In nucleotides, the CDR3 is TGTGCCACCAGTGAGCCCACCGGTCGGACAGATACGCAGTATTTT. Its translation: CATSEPTGRTDTQYF.

The CDR3: CAISGGTGTINYGYTF. CDR3 bases: TGTGCCATCAGTGGAGGGACAGGGACGATTAACTATGGCTACACCTTC. The genes are TRBV10-3 and TRBJ1-2; TRBD1 aligns across 9 bases. V trimming: 4 bases; J trimming: 1 base; junction bases outside the gene matches: 7. The V gene's germline CDR1 is ENHRY and CDR2 SYGVKD. The CDR3 contains 16 residues.

The V gene is TRBV20-1, the J gene TRBJ1-3; 10 nucleotides align to TRBD1. Germline trimming cut 4 bases from V and 3 bases from J; bases unmatched to any gene: 12. CDR1 and CDR2 (germline): DFQATT, SNEGSKA (reference sequence). The CDR3 runs to 17 residues. The DNA for the CDR3 is TGCAGTGCTACAAACCCGGGACAGGGGAGGGGTGGAAACACCATATATTTT. This translates into CSATNPGQGRGGNTIYF.

The chain recombines TRBV28 with TRBJ1-2, with D maybe TRBD1 (5 bases). Trimming pared 4 bases from V and 1 base from J, leaving 22 bases between. The germline gives CDR1 MDHEN, CDR2 SYDVKM. This CDR3 has 18 residues. CDR3 loop: CASSSIQFGAHLNYGYTF. CDR3 nucleotide sequence: TGTGCCAGCAGTTCTATTCAGTTCGGGGCACACCTTAACTATGGCTACACCTTC.

The chain has TRBV7-9 and TRBJ2-7; 14 bases align to TRBD2. The CDR3 spans 17 residues. CDR1 and CDR2 from the germline V gene are SEHNR and FQNEAQ (reference sequence). The V gene end was trimmed by 5 bases and the J gene end by 3 bases; junction bases not matched to a gene: 9. In DNA form, the CDR3 reads TGTGCCAGCAGCATGGGACTAGCGGGGGATCGGGTCTACGAGCAGTACTTC. It yields the protein CASSMGLAGDRVYEQYF.

This clonotype was detected only a few times. The CDR3 region is CASSQERATNEKLFF. For the CDR3, the DNA is TGTGCCAGCAGCCAAGAGAGGGCAACTAATGAAAAACTGTTTTTT. The chain recombines TRBV4-2 with TRBJ1-4; D call uncertain. The CDR3 is 15 residues long. Trimming took 0 bases from V and 0 from J, leaving 5 bases between them. Germline CDR1 is LGHNA and CDR2 is YNFKEQ.

Many counts were recorded for this clonotype. The V call is TRBV6-1, the J call TRBJ1-4; D is unclear. CDR1 and CDR2 from the germline V gene are MNHNS and SASEGT. The CDR3 runs to 13 residues. V lost 7 bases and J lost 7, with 13 bases in between. The CDR3 region is CASTGSYGEKLFF. The CDR3 DNA follows: TGTGCCAGCACCGGGTCGTATGGTGAAAAACTGTTTTTT.

This clonotype was found many times. The gene calls are TRBV11-2 and TRBJ1-2; 10 bases match TRBD1. The CDR3 runs to 16 residues. With V trimmed by 4 bases and J by 2 bases, 7 bases remained unmatched. Per the germline V gene, CDR1 is SGHAT and CDR2 is FQNNGV. In nucleotides, the CDR3 is TGTGCCAGCAGCTCGGCGGGGACAGGGGCCAACTATGGCTACACCTTC. This codes for CASSSAGTGANYGYTF.

This clonotype showed up just a few times. The genes are TRBV20-1 and TRBJ2-3; 8 bases map to TRBD2. CDR1 and CDR2 from the germline V gene are DFQATT and SNEGSKA (reference sequence). V dropped 0 bases and J dropped 0; count of bases not matched to a gene: 5. The CDR3 has 16 residues. Here the CDR3 reads CSARDPSGGSTDTQYF. The CDR3 DNA reads TGCAGTGCTAGAGACCCATCGGGAGGGAGCACAGATACGCAGTATTTT.

This rearrangement joins TRBV24-1 to TRBJ2-1; D is uncertain. V was trimmed by 5 bases and J by 2 bases, leaving 9 bases between them. Germline V gene lookup returns CDR1 KGHDR and CDR2 SFDVKD. CDR3 size: 14 residues. CDR3 amino acids: CATSGQPAYNEQFF. For the CDR3, the DNA is TGTGCCACCAGTGGGCAGCCGGCCTACAATGAGCAGTTCTTC.

In its sample, this clonotype was seen once. The rearrangement joins TRBV7-8 to TRBJ2-5; D is unresolved. CDR1 and CDR2 from the germline V gene are SGHVS and FQNEAQ. The CDR3 is 13 amino acids. Trimming cost V 2 bases and J 5 bases, with 9 bases left between them. CDR3 protein: CASSLISRETQYF. CDR3 in DNA: TGTGCCAGCAGCTTAATCTCGCGGGAGACCCAGTACTTC.

This chain uses TRBV7-3 with TRBJ1-6, with D unclear. Germline CDR1 reads SGHTA; CDR2 reads FQGTGA. Trimming removed 1 base from V and 7 bases from J, with 8 bases in between. CDR3 length equals 14 residues. The CDR3 sequence: CASSLIGRNSPLHF. The DNA for the CDR3 is TGTGCCAGCAGCTTAATAGGCAGAAATTCACCCCTCCACTTT.

This clonotype occurred a few times. The gene calls are TRBV4-2 and TRBJ2-7; unclear D gene. V was cut by 1 base and J by 6 bases, with 10 bases left in between. CDR1 and CDR2 from the germline V gene are LGHNA and YNFKEQ. The CDR3 runs to 13 residues. The CDR3 coding sequence is TGTGCCAGCAGCCAAGCAATGGGCGGCGAGCAGTACTTC. Translating gives CASSQAMGGEQYF.

This clonotype was counted only a few times. The chain couples TRBV5-4 to TRBJ2-7; 7 nucleotides line up with TRBD2. V dropped 4 bases and J dropped 3; count of bases not matched to a gene: 13. The germline V gene encodes CDR1 SGHNT and CDR2 YYREEE (reference sequence). The CDR3 is 16 amino acids. CDR3 coding DNA: TGTGCCAGCAGCGCCAGCGGGGCGGGATGGAACTACGAGCAGTACTTC. This encodes CASSASGAGWNYEQYF.

The table lists this clonotype with many counts. The J gene is TRBJ2-1, the V gene TRBV4-1; possibly TRBD1 for D (5 bases). This CDR3 region has 17 residues. V lost 0 bases and J lost 9, with 21 bases in between. The germline V gene encodes CDR1 MGHRA and CDR2 YSYEKL. Here the CDR3 reads CASSQDLKGTGRTEQFF. CDR3 nucleotides: TGCGCCAGCAGCCAAGATCTGAAGGGCACAGGTAGGACTGAGCAGTTCTTC.

In this sample, this clonotype turned up a few times. This rearrangement joins TRBV6-1 to TRBJ2-3; TRBD2 agrees at 11 bases. In germline, CDR1 is MNHNS, CDR2 SASEGT. CDR3 length: 14 residues. J lost 4 bases, V lost 4 bases, and 1 base had no gene match. The CDR3 protein is CASSGLAGPDTQYF. The CDR3 nucleotides read TGTGCCAGCAGTGGACTAGCGGGGCCAGATACGCAGTATTTT.

The table lists this clonotype with a few counts. The chain joins TRBV12-3 or TRBV12-4 to TRBJ2-1; D is unresolved. This CDR3 has 15 residues. Trimming removed 3 bases at V and 0 bases at J, with 9 bases between. The CDR3 here is CASSFGRTSYNEQFF. CDR3 in DNA: TGTGCCAGCAGTTTCGGCAGAACCTCCTACAATGAGCAGTTCTTC.

This clonotype occurred a few times. The rearrangement joins TRBV20-1 to TRBJ1-1; tentative D call: TRBD1 (5 bases). This CDR3 comprises 14 residues. Trimming took 2 bases from V and 0 from J, leaving 10 bases between them. CDR1 is DFQATT, CDR2 SNEGSKA, per germline (reference sequence). The CDR3 sequence is CSARPDSMNTEAFF. DNA for the CDR3: TGCAGTGCTAGACCAGACAGCATGAACACTGAAGCTTTCTTT.

The rearrangement uses TRBV19 and TRBJ1-1, with TRBD1 matching over 9 bases. The CDR3 consists of 15 residues. CDR1 and CDR2 from the germline V gene are LNHDA and SQIVND (reference sequence). With V trimmed by 3 bases and J by 6 bases, 8 bases remained unmatched. The CDR3 protein is CASSMPGQGHPEAFF. CDR3 in DNA: TGTGCCAGTAGTATGCCGGGACAGGGACATCCTGAAGCTTTCTTT. Filled out from reference TRBV19 and TRBJ1-1, the complete variable domain reads DGGITQSPKYLFRKEGQNVTLSCEQNLNHDAMYWYRQDPGQGLRLIYYSQIVNDFQKGDIAEGYSVSREKKESFPLTVTSAQKNPTAFYLCASSMPGQGHPEAFFGQGTRLTVV.

V usage is TRBV20-1 and J usage is TRBJ1-6, with D possibly TRBD1 on 6 matching bases. Between the trimmed V and J ends, which lost 3 bases and 6 bases, there was a span of 12 bases. Germline V lookup: CDR1 DFQATT, CDR2 SNEGSKA (reference sequence). The CDR3 extends over 14 amino acids. The CDR3 sequence is CSASEGRGNSPLHF. CDR3 DNA: TGCAGTGCTAGTGAGGGCAGGGGTAATTCACCCCTCCACTTT.

This clonotype was observed a few times. The J gene is TRBJ2-2, the V gene TRBV27; a possible D gene is TRBD1 (5 bases). Germline CDR1 and CDR2: MNHEY and SMNVEV (reference sequence). This CDR3 contains 16 residues. Trimming took 2 bases from V and 4 from J, leaving 14 bases between them. The CDR3 region has the DNA TGTGCCAGCAGTTTAAGGGGCAGGTTGGGCACCGGGGAGCTGTTTTTT. As protein: CASSLRGRLGTGELFF.